What follows are 21 T cell receptor beta chains derived from one specimen sequenced in a study of T-cell memory formation after mild COVID-19. MiXCR, applied by TCRdb to the 5' RACE reads, yields one record per CDR3 protein. The sample records 150,000 or so distinct CDR3 sequences, around 10% being singletons. Sequenced material: PBMCs or a T cell subset sorted from them (not recorded which). All receptors derive from a man aged 18 to 29 who had mild COVID-19 (a few samples of this study predate the infection). Cell type and time point are not known.

This clonotype was recorded at least ten times. The rearrangement uses TRBV7-9 and TRBJ2-1; 10 positions agree with TRBD2. V was pared by 3 bases and J by 8 bases, with 7 bases of the junction left unmatched. Germline assignment: CDR1 SEHNR and CDR2 FQNEAQ (reference sequence). The length of the CDR3 is 15 residues. Written as DNA, the CDR3 is TGTGCCAGCAGCTTGAAGCGGGGGGGCCTCGATGAGCAGTTCTTC. Its translation: CASSLKRGGLDEQFF.

This rearrangement joins TRBV12-3 or TRBV12-4 to TRBJ1-1; 9 bases agree with TRBD1. CDR3 length: 15 amino acids. Unmatched junction bases numbered 15, after V lost 3 bases and J lost 13 bases. DNA of the CDR3: TGTGCCAGCAGTTTGGGGGACAGGGTTTCCTTCGGGGATTTCTTT. Its translation: CASSLGDRVSFGDFF.

The chain recombines TRBV7-2 with TRBJ2-5; TRBD1 matches at 7 bases. Germline V gene lookup returns CDR1 SGHTA and CDR2 FQGNSA. The trim removed 5 bases at V and 7 bases at J, leaving 13 bases unmatched. The CDR3 extends over 15 amino acids. CDR3 protein: CASSPRQGALGTQYF. The DNA of the CDR3 is TGTGCCAGCAGCCCAAGACAGGGAGCCCTAGGGACCCAGTACTTC. Supplemented by reference TRBV7-2 and TRBJ2-5, the full variable domain reads GAGVSQSPSNKVTEKGKDVELRCDPISGHTALYWYRQSLGQGLEFLIYFQGNSAPDKSGLPSDRFSAERTGGSVSTLTIQRTQQEDSAVYLCASSPRQGALGTQYFGPGTRLLVL.

The V call is TRBV4-3, the J call TRBJ2-1, with unresolved D. Germline-derived CDR1 and CDR2 are LGHNA and YSLEER. This CDR3 contains 14 residues. V lost 3 bases and J lost 6, with 12 bases in between. The CDR3 region is CASSHPGHGNEQFF. The CDR3, as DNA: TGCGCCAGCAGCCACCCCGGCCATGGCAATGAGCAGTTCTTC.

This clonotype was counted only a few times. The rearrangement joins TRBV6-2 or TRBV6-3 to TRBJ1-1, with D unresolved. This CDR3 comprises 15 residues. Germline V gives CDR1 MNHEY, CDR2 SVGEGT. V was pared by 0 bases and J by 2 bases, with 10 bases between. The chain's CDR3 is CASSYSNSGNTEAFF. The CDR3 DNA follows: TGTGCCAGCAGTTACTCGAATTCGGGAAACACTGAAGCTTTCTTT.

The chain joins TRBV7-2 to TRBJ1-4, with D hard to call. The V gene lost 4 bases and the J gene lost 3 bases, with 12 bases spanning the gap. The CDR3 contains 15 residues. Germline values: CDR1 SGHTA, CDR2 FQGNSA. The CDR3 loop is CASSSDGYANEKLFF. DNA of the CDR3: TGTGCCAGCAGCTCCGACGGGTACGCTAATGAAAAACTGTTTTTT.

The gene calls are TRBV9 and TRBJ2-1; 9 bases match TRBD1. V was pared by 4 bases and J by 4 bases, with 6 bases of the junction left unmatched. There are 15 residues in the CDR3. In germline, CDR1 is SGDLS, CDR2 YYNGEE. The CDR3 reads CASSPTGGPYNEQFF. As DNA, the CDR3 is TGTGCCAGCAGCCCTACAGGGGGCCCTTACAATGAGCAGTTCTTC.

In its sample, this clonotype was seen many times. V and J are TRBV2 and TRBJ1-4; 7 nucleotides line up with TRBD1. Trimming removed 8 bases from V and 8 bases from J; junction bases left unmatched: 11. Germline lookup yields CDR1 SNHLY and CDR2 FYNNEI. This CDR3 contains 14 residues. The chain's CDR3 is CASGADRVREKLFF. CDR3 bases: TGTGCCAGCGGCGCTGACAGGGTACGGGAAAAACTGTTTTTT.

In its sample, this clonotype was seen many times. This rearrangement joins TRBV12-3 or TRBV12-4 to TRBJ2-1; TRBD2 matches 12 bases. The CDR3 is 15 residues long. V shed 6 bases, J shed 9 bases, and the junction held 9 bases outside the gene matches. CDR3 nucleotide sequence: TGTGCCAGCAGCCCCCGGACTAGCGGGGATATTGAGCAGTTCTTC. Amino acid sequence: CASSPRTSGDIEQFF.

This clonotype has more than one count but fewer than ten. The chain has TRBV7-2 and TRBJ1-3, with TRBD1 as a possible D gene (6 bases). CDR3 length: 17 amino acids. Germline values: CDR1 SGHTA, CDR2 FQGNSA. V lost 5 bases and J 0 bases, leaving 17 bases between the germline ends. This CDR3 reads CASSQSGGGGSGNTIYF. CDR3 DNA: TGTGCCAGCAGCCAAAGTGGGGGGGGCGGCTCTGGAAACACCATATATTTT.

In its sample, this clonotype was seen many times. The V gene is TRBV7-2, the J gene TRBJ2-7; D is possibly TRBD1 or TRBD2 (6 bases each). Trimming took 4 bases from V and 3 from J, leaving 10 bases between them. The CDR3 runs to 13 residues. CDR1 SGHTA and CDR2 FQGNSA come from the germline V gene. In nucleotides, the CDR3 is TGTGCCAGCAGCTCCAAGGGGGGCTACGAGCAGTACTTC. This sequence encodes CASSSKGGYEQYF.

This clonotype was detected a few times. The genes are TRBV18 and TRBJ1-1; D ambiguous. Between the trimmed V and J ends, which lost 6 bases and 2 bases, there was a span of 16 bases. This CDR3 spans 15 amino acids. The V gene's germline CDR1 is KGHSH and CDR2 LQKENI. The DNA of the CDR3 is TGTGCCAGCTCCCAGACCACGCTATTAAACACTGAAGCTTTCTTT. Translation: CASSQTTLLNTEAFF.

The chain couples TRBV27 to TRBJ2-7; D unclear. The CDR3 totals 14 residues. The V end lost 3 bases, the J end lost 1 base, and 10 bases lay between the germline ends. Germline V lookup: CDR1 MNHEY, CDR2 SMNVEV (reference sequence). The CDR3 nucleotides are TGTGCCAGCAGTTTCTCTCTGGAGTCCTACGAGCAGTACTTC. It codes for CASSFSLESYEQYF.

The V call is TRBV20-1, the J call TRBJ2-1; 11 positions match TRBD2. Germline CDR1 and CDR2: DFQATT and SNEGSKA (reference sequence). This CDR3 has 18 residues. Trimming removed 6 bases from V and 10 bases from J; junction bases left unmatched: 23. Here the CDR3 DNA reads TGCAGTGCCCCCTTAACTCTAGCGGGGGGTCAAACTTCTCGGGAGCAGTTCTTC. This encodes CSAPLTLAGGQTSREQFF.

This clonotype was seen only a few times. The rearrangement joins TRBV12-3 or TRBV12-4 to TRBJ1-1; weak D call: TRBD1 (5 bases). This CDR3 spans 16 amino acids. V was shortened by 5 bases and J by 5 bases, with 21 bases between the two germline ends. CDR3 coding DNA: TGTGCCAGCAGTCCCCATTTGGGAGTCTCAGGGACTGAAGCTTTCTTT. Its translation: CASSPHLGVSGTEAFF.

This clonotype has just a few counts. CDR3 coding DNA: TGCAGTGCTAGTTTCGGCAGGGCTCGCTATGGCTACACCTTC. Residues: CSASFGRARYGYTF. The V and J genes are TRBV20-1 and TRBJ1-2, with a weak D call TRBD1 (5 bases). The CDR3 is made up of 14 amino acids. V gave up 3 bases and J gave up 4 bases, with 15 bases separating them. Germline CDR1 reads DFQATT; CDR2 reads SNEGSKA (reference sequence).

This clonotype appeared a few times. The chain couples TRBV11-2 to TRBJ1-5; TRBD1 agrees at 9 bases. Germline V gene lookup returns CDR1 SGHAT and CDR2 FQNNGV. V shed 8 bases, J shed 2 bases, and the junction held 13 bases outside the gene matches. This CDR3 has 17 amino acids. CDR3 region: CASSRGQGSSGNQPQHF. The CDR3 nucleotides read TGTGCCAGCTCCAGGGGACAGGGAAGCAGTGGCAATCAGCCCCAGCATTTT.

Many counts were recorded for this clonotype. The chain joins TRBV7-9 to TRBJ2-7; D is undetermined. Trimming took off 1 base at V and 7 bases at J, with 8 bases between the two ends. CDR1 SEHNR and CDR2 FQNEAQ come from the germline V gene (reference sequence). The CDR3 has 12 residues. This CDR3 reads CASSLDYREQYF. CDR3 in DNA: TGTGCCAGCAGCTTAGATTATAGGGAGCAGTACTTC.

This clonotype came up many times. V usage is TRBV5-1 and J usage is TRBJ2-7, with 8 bases lining up with TRBD1. The length of the CDR3 is 14 residues. V shed 2 bases, J shed 3 bases, and the junction held 4 bases outside the gene matches. CDR1 and CDR2 (germline): SGHRS, YFSETQ. CDR3 protein: CASSLQGGIYEQYF. The CDR3 coding sequence is TGCGCCAGCAGCTTACAGGGGGGTATCTACGAGCAGTACTTC.

In this sample, this clonotype turned up a few times. The genes are TRBV7-2 and TRBJ2-5, with 11 nucleotides matching TRBD2. Per the germline V gene, CDR1 is SGHTA and CDR2 is FQGNSA. The CDR3 has 15 amino acids. V lost 6 bases to trimming and J lost 5 bases; unmatched junction nucleotides: 8. This CDR3 is CASSYSGGAGETQYF. The CDR3 bases are TGTGCCAGCAGTTATAGCGGGGGGGCCGGGGAGACCCAGTACTTC.

This clonotype appeared many times. J is TRBJ2-7 and V is TRBV29-1, with D unresolved. V shed 1 base and J shed 3 bases, with 4 bases lying between them. The CDR3 consists of 11 residues. Germline-derived CDR1 and CDR2 are SQVTM and ANQGSEA. The CDR3 sequence: CSVEGIYEQYF. Written as DNA, the CDR3 is TGCAGCGTTGAAGGGATCTACGAGCAGTACTTC.